This T cell receptor beta chain originates from a study of T-cell memory formation after mild COVID-19. Germline loops: CDR1 SGHTA, CDR2 FQGTGA. V trimming: 5 bases; J trimming: 0 bases; junction bases outside the gene matches: 4. The CDR3 sequence is 15 residues long. In its sample, this clonotype was seen a few times. MiXCR, run by TCRdb on the 5' RACE reads, gives a single entry per CDR3 protein. In the table there are about 500,000 distinct CDR3 sequences, 20% of which are singletons. Input material: PBMCs or a T cell subset sorted from them (not recorded which). The sequence came from an adult woman who had mild COVID-19 (a few samples of this study predate the infection). Cell type and time point are not known. This chain connects TRBV7-3 to TRBJ2-3; 8 positions match TRBD2. The CDR3 is CASSPSGLSTDTQYF. The CDR3 nucleotides are TGTGCCAGCAGCCCTAGCGGGCTTAGCACAGATACGCAGTATTTT. The full variable domain, its missing parts supplied by reference TRBV7-3 and TRBJ2-3, is GAGVSQTPSNKVTEKGKYVELRCDPISGHTALYWYRQSLGQGPEFLIYFQGTGAADDSGLPNDRFFAVRPEGSVSTLKIQRTERGDSAVYLCASSPSGLSTDTQYFGPGTRLTVL.